This T cell receptor (beta chain) was obtained from a study of T cells in tumors after PD-1 blockade. Study as a whole: No patient had prior checkpoint blockade, systemic immunosuppression, or radiotherapy within 4 weeks. Each patient got pembrolizumab 200 mg every 3 weeks or cemiplimab 350 mg every 2 weeks. Daily vismodegib 150 mg continued in a subset of anti-PD-1-treated patients.

Study outcomes and limitations: Some novel exhausted tumor clones appeared in pre-treatment blood, suggesting peripheral recruitment.

A single count supports this clone. As yet, its antigen is unknown. The repertoire was sequenced with immunoSEQ multiplex PCR; TCRdb's copy has only in-frame clones and lacks some. Of under 75,000 clones listed, 74% are singletons. The source material was PBMCs, sampled after anti-PD-1 treatment. This sequence originates from a human donor with basal cell carcinoma.

CDR3 residues: CASSPRQGSNQPQHF. Here the CDR3 DNA reads TGTGCCAGCAGTCCCCGACAGGGTAGCAATCAGCCCCAGCATTTT. The chain links TRBV27 to TRBJ1-5; 7 bases are shared with TRBD1. Germline trimming cut 5 bases from V and 0 bases from J; bases unmatched to any gene: 4. CDR1 MNHEY and CDR2 SMNVEV come from the germline V gene (reference sequence). The CDR3 is made up of 15 amino acids.